The TCR beta chain described here comes from a study of T cells in Graves' hyperthyroidism and ophthalmopathy. Study summary: Peripheral blood was obtained at initial diagnosis, preceding any treatment.

Concerning this clonotype itself: Its antigen is undetermined.

CDR1 and CDR2 from the germline V gene are MNHEY and SMNVEV (reference sequence). The CDR3 loop spans 16 amino acids. V was pared by 7 bases and J by 0 bases, with 19 bases between. Amplification of TCR beta CDR3 regions used RNA as the template. Carried out on the TCR CDR3, a first-round RT-PCR used the HTBI primer set. One entry per CDR3 protein results from TCRdb running MiXCR on the multiplex PCR reads. The data contain 450,000 to 650,000 distinct CDR3 sequences, 14% of them singletons. Study-wide points: Peripheral blood also featured most of the thyroid clonotypes expanded above 0.001.

Enrolled ophthalmopathy patients presented with a Clinical Activity Score of at least 3, a NOSPECS grade of at least 4, and disease duration under 3 months. Fresh peripheral blood, around 11 ml of it, supplied the PBMCs. V is TRBV27 and J is TRBJ2-7; TRBD2 is a possible D gene (5 bases). The clonotype originates from a woman aged 18-29 years with Graves' ophthalmopathy. Sequenced input: blood. Here the CDR3 reads CASNFSRLTSSYEQYF. DNA for the CDR3: TGTGCCAGCAATTTTTCGAGACTAACGAGCTCCTACGAGCAGTACTTC.